Given below is one T cell receptor beta chain in context. The data originate from a study of cytomegalovirus exposure and HLA in healthy donors. The germline V gene encodes CDR1 KGHSH and CDR2 LQKENI. The CDR3 totals 15 residues. Unmatched junction bases numbered 6, after V lost 6 bases and J lost 2 bases. Assay used: immunoSEQ multiplex PCR; TCRdb lists only in-frame clones, some missing. Among roughly 150,000 clones listed, 84% were seen once. This sequence joins TRBV18 and TRBJ2-3; 9 nucleotides agree with TRBD1. The material sequenced was PBMCs. This clonotype originated in a man aged 25 to 40 in good health and CMV-seropositive. This CDR3 is CASSEGTGITDTQYF. The CDR3 DNA reads as TGTGCCAGCTCCGAGGGGACAGGGATCACAGATACGCAGTATTTT.